This is a list of T cell receptor beta chains from one sample in a study of blood T cell repertoires in COVID-19. Method: immunoSEQ multiplex PCR; TCRdb's copy keeps in-frame clones and lacks some. The repertoire holds 300,000 or so clones, with around 81% as singletons. Sequences were obtained from peripheral blood. Receptor source: a woman between 50 and 59 years old with active or convalescent COVID-19. CDR3s include the opening cysteine and the closing phenylalanine or tryptophan. D genes are given only for firm matches. Not every row has a clone size; where given, it reads once, few, many or a size class.

D	J	V	size	DNA	CDR3
TRBD2	TRBJ2-3	TRBV27	NA	TGTGCCAGCAGTCCCGGGACTAGCGGGGTAAATACGCAGTATTTT	CASSPGTSGVNTQYF
NA	TRBJ2-1	TRBV10-2	NA	TGCGCCAGCAGTGGAAGAACCAGGTACAATGAGCAGTTCTTC	CASSGRTRYNEQFF
TRBD2	TRBJ2-7	TRBV19	NA	TGTGCCAGTAGTATACAGCCTAGCGGCTCCTACGAGCAGTACTTC	CASSIQPSGSYEQYF
NA	TRBJ1-2	TRBV5-1	NA	TGCGCCAGCAGCTCCGGACTTATGGCGGGGGATGGCTACACCTTC	CASSSGLMAGDGYTF
NA	TRBJ2-7	TRBV4-1	NA	TGCGCCAGCAGCCAAAGGTCCCAGGCGGGGCAGTACTTC	CASSQRSQAGQYF
NA	TRBJ1-5	TRBV28	NA	TGTGCCAGCAGTTACCGGGGAACAATCGAGCCCCAGCATTTT	CASSYRGTIEPQHF
NA	TRBJ1-6	TRBV5-8	NA	TGTGCCAGCAGCTCCAACCTCCGGAGCTCCTATAATTCACCCCTCCACTTT	CASSSNLRSSYNSPLHF
NA	TRBJ1-2	TRBV7-2	NA	TGTGCCAGCATAGTTTTTCCGGGAACTAACTATGGCTACACCTTC	CASIVFPGTNYGYTF
NA	TRBJ2-7	TRBV7-9	NA	TGTGCCAGCAGCCCTAGGGGGTACGAGCAGTACTTC	CASSPRGYEQYF
NA	TRBJ1-2	TRBV28	NA	TGTGCCAGCAGATTAGAGTTGGGGGCAGCCTATGGCTACACCTTC	CASRLELGAAYGYTF
TRBD1	TRBJ2-6	TRBV7-3	many	TGTGCCAGCAGCTTACGGGACAGGCCCTCTGGGGCCAACGTCCTGACTTTC	CASSLRDRPSGANVLTF
NA	TRBJ2-1	TRBV15	NA	TGTGCCACCGCACGTGGCATCCCGTCCTACAATGAGCAGTTCTTC	CATARGIPSYNEQFF
NA	TRBJ1-1	TRBV18	NA	TGTGCCAGCTCACAGAGCAGGGGTAACACTGAAGCTTTCTTT	CASSQSRGNTEAFF
TRBD2	TRBJ2-1	TRBV10-3	NA	TGTGCCATCAGTGAGTACGGGACTAGCGGGAGAAATGAGCAGTTCTTC	CAISEYGTSGRNEQFF
TRBD2	TRBJ2-1	TRBV5-1	NA	TGCGCCAGCAGCTTGGGCGCTAGCGGGTCCTACAATGAGCAGTTCTTC	CASSLGASGSYNEQFF
TRBD1	TRBJ2-7	TRBV6-6	NA	TGTGCCAGCAGTGTGACAGGGGTCCACGAGCAGTACTTC	CASSVTGVHEQYF
TRBD1	TRBJ2-1	TRBV9	NA	TGTGCCAGCAGCGTAGGAGGGACAGGGGAATACAATGAGCAGTTCTTC	CASSVGGTGEYNEQFF
TRBD2	TRBJ2-7	TRBV5-1	once	TGCGCCAGCAGCTTGGGACTAGCGGGAGTAAACGAGCAGTACTTC	CASSLGLAGVNEQYF
TRBD2	TRBJ2-1	TRBV5-1	NA	TGCGCCAGCAGCTTGGTTACTAGCGGGAGGGATTACAATGAGCAGTTCTTC	CASSLVTSGRDYNEQFF
TRBD1	TRBJ2-1	TRBV5-1	NA	TGCGCCAGCAGCTTGGCAGGGGGCAAGCAGTTCTTC	CASSLAGGKQFF
TRBD1	TRBJ1-3	TRBV6-5	NA	TGTGCCAGCACCAAGGAGGGGGCTCGAAACACCATATATTTT	CASTKEGARNTIYF
NA	TRBJ2-2	TRBV3-1/TRBV3-2	NA	TGTGCCAGCAGTCGTACTAGGGGGTCCGGGGAGCTGTTTTTT	CASSRTRGSGELFF
NA	TRBJ1-5	TRBV7-9	few	TGTGCCAGCTCCACCGAGAATCAGCCCCAGCATTTT	CASSTENQPQHF
TRBD1	TRBJ2-7	TRBV27	NA	TGTGCCAGCAGTGCCAACAGGGGCTTCGACGAGCAGTACTTC	CASSANRGFDEQYF
NA	TRBJ1-4	TRBV28	NA	TGTGCCAGCCAACGGGACAAGTATGAAAAACTGTTTTTT	CASQRDKYEKLFF
NA	TRBJ2-7	TRBV7-9	NA	TGTGCCAGCAGCACACAAACCTACGAGCAGTACTTC	CASSTQTYEQYF
TRBD1	TRBJ1-1	TRBV3-1/TRBV3-2	NA	TGTGCCAGCAGCCTGCGACAGGGTAACACTGAAGCTTTCTTT	CASSLRQGNTEAFF
NA	TRBJ2-3	TRBV5-1	NA	TGCGCCAGCAGCTTGGGAGGGTCAGATACGCAGTATTTT	CASSLGGSDTQYF
NA	TRBJ1-2	TRBV7-9	NA	TGTGCCAGCAGCCCCCCCCCGGAGGATAACTATGGCTACACCTTC	CASSPPPEDNYGYTF
TRBD1	TRBJ1-2	TRBV28	NA	TGTGCCAGCAGGCGGGGACAGGGGGCGCTTGGCTACACCTTC	CASRRGQGALGYTF
TRBD1	TRBJ2-5	TRBV10-1	NA	TGCGCCAGCAGTGAGTCTAGACAGGGACCGGAGACCCAGTACTTC	CASSESRQGPETQYF
TRBD1	TRBJ1-2	TRBV4-2	NA	TGTGCCAGCAGCCAAGCGCAGGGGGTGAATGGCTACACCTTC	CASSQAQGVNGYTF
TRBD1	TRBJ1-5	TRBV19	NA	TGTGCCAGTAGTGTGACAGGGGACAATCAGCCCCAGCATTTT	CASSVTGDNQPQHF
TRBD1	TRBJ2-7	TRBV30	NA	TGTGCCTGGAGTGTGGGGGACAGGGGGTTGTACGAGCAGTACTTC	CAWSVGDRGLYEQYF
TRBD2	TRBJ2-7	TRBV5-1	NA	TGCGCCAGCAGCGACGGACTAGCGGGATTGGGCTACGAGCAGTACTTC	CASSDGLAGLGYEQYF
TRBD2	TRBJ2-3	TRBV3-1/TRBV3-2	NA	TGTGCCAGCAGCCAAGATCTAGCGGGAGGGACAGATACGCAGTATTTT	CASSQDLAGGTDTQYF
NA	TRBJ2-2	TRBV11-2	NA	TGTGCCAGCAGCTCCAGGAGGGGAAACGGGGAGCTGTTTTTT	CASSSRRGNGELFF
TRBD1	TRBJ2-7	TRBV7-2	NA	TGTGCCAGCAGCTCCAGGCGGGCAGGGGGCAAGTACGAGCAGTACTTC	CASSSRRAGGKYEQYF
TRBD1	TRBJ2-4	TRBV5-1	NA	TGCGCCAGCAGCTCGCCAGGGACAGACTTAGCCAAAAACATTCAGTACTTC	CASSSPGTDLAKNIQYF
NA	TRBJ2-2	TRBV7-6	NA	TGTGCCAGCAGCTTACGGCAGCGGACAGACAACACCGGGGAGCTGTTTTTT	CASSLRQRTDNTGELFF
TRBD1	TRBJ2-3	TRBV5-1	NA	TGCGCCAGCAGCTCTAGGACAGGGATTATAGATACGCAGTATTTT	CASSSRTGIIDTQYF
TRBD2	TRBJ2-3	TRBV7-8	few	TGTGCCAGCGGCGGGGGTACCAGCACAGATACGCAGTATTTT	CASGGGTSTDTQYF
TRBD2	TRBJ2-1	TRBV6-2/TRBV6-3	NA	TGTGCCAGCAGTTTAGGACTAGCGGCCTACAATGAGCAGTTCTTC	CASSLGLAAYNEQFF
TRBD1	TRBJ1-1	TRBV2	NA	TGTGCCAGCAGTGAAGAACCCGTCAGGGGGCGAGGGGCTTTCTTT	CASSEEPVRGRGAFF
NA	TRBJ2-7	TRBV5-5	NA	TGTGCCAGCAGCTTGGCGGTCGGCTACGAGCAGTACTTC	CASSLAVGYEQYF
NA	TRBJ2-2	TRBV5-1	NA	TGCGCCAGCAGCCCAGGACAGAACACCGGGGAGCTGTTTTTT	CASSPGQNTGELFF
TRBD1	TRBJ1-1	TRBV5-5	NA	TGTGCCAGCAGCCGGGGGGGACAGTCCGCTGAAGCTTTCTTT	CASSRGGQSAEAFF
NA	TRBJ1-5	TRBV3-1/TRBV3-2	NA	TGTGCCAGCAGCCAAAGCGATAGCAATCAGCCCCAGCATTTT	CASSQSDSNQPQHF
NA	TRBJ1-1	TRBV4-1	NA	TGCGCCAGCAGCATGCAGAAGAAGACTGAAGCTTTCTTT	CASSMQKKTEAFF
TRBD1	TRBJ1-2	TRBV29-1	NA	TGCAGCGTTGAAGATCGAATCCGGACAGGGCGAGATGGCTACACCTTC	CSVEDRIRTGRDGYTF
TRBD2	TRBJ2-3	TRBV6-4	few	TGTGCCAGCAGTGTCCAAGCGAGCGGGAGGGCAGGAGATACGCAGTATTTT	CASSVQASGRAGDTQYF
NA	TRBJ1-1	TRBV7-9	NA	TGTGCCAGCAGCTTAGCGCTAAACAGGGACACTGAAGCTTTCTTT	CASSLALNRDTEAFF
TRBD1	TRBJ1-6	TRBV5-1	NA	TGCGCCAGCAGCTCTAAGACAGGGGAAAATTCACCCCTCCACTTT	CASSSKTGENSPLHF